This section outlines one T cell receptor (beta chain) sequence together with its context. This sample was taken from a study of blood T cell repertoires in COVID-19. Across the whole study: There were acute and convalescent COVID-19 samples, and they came from the United States, Italy and Spain. Sources were T cells, B-cell-depleted T cells, or PBMCs; the material itself was cDNA or gDNA.

Per germline, CDR1 SGHTS and CDR2 YDEGEE. Trimming took 4 bases from V and 5 from J, leaving 15 bases between them. CDR3 length equals 14 residues. How the authors handled the data: Cell counts per sample came from amplifying reference gene primers. Libraries were prepared by immunoSEQ multiplex PCR; TCRdb keeps only in-frame clonotypes and omits some of them. V, J and clone size derive from that table, while D and trimming were established from the DNA sequence. The sample consists of 210,000 or so clones, more than 70% of them appearing once. The material sequenced was peripheral blood. This TCR was recovered from a man in his fifties or sixties with active or convalescent COVID-19. The rearrangement uses TRBV5-8 and TRBJ1-2; D perhaps matches TRBD1 (5 bases). As DNA, the CDR3 is TGTGCCAGCAGCCGCCGTGGAGGGGATTATGGCTACACCTTC. It specifies CASSRRGGDYGYTF.